This T cell receptor (beta chain) was found in a study of T cells in narcolepsy. Study observations and caveats: Blood of same and different patients, but not healthy controls, reportedly held recurring autoreactive clonotypes. In some patient and control memory CD4+ samples, autoreactive clones were absent. Autoreactive HCRT-specific and TRIB2-specific clonotypes were marked in same-patient CSF-versus-blood CD4+ comparisons.

The table lists this clone with a few counts. Its antigen is unidentified. V was clipped by 2 bases and J by 5 bases, with 9 bases between them. The CDR3 is made up of 13 amino acids. Germline loops: CDR1 SGHRS, CDR2 YFSETQ. Generated by immunoSEQ multiplex PCR, the TCRdb table keeps only in-frame clones and is missing some. The table lists some 23,000 clones, 70% to 90% of them singletons. The sequencing sample was made of CD45RA- memory CD4+ T cells from PBMCs. This clonotype was obtained from a human donor with narcolepsy. The chain links TRBV5-1 to TRBJ2-3; D call uncertain. CDR3 in amino acids: CASSLSLVDTQYF. CDR3 bases: TGCGCCAGCAGCTTAAGTCTGGTAGATACGCAGTATTTT.